This is a list of T cell receptor beta chains from one sample in a study of monozygotic twins with cystic fibrosis. Sequenced by immunoSEQ multiplex PCR; TCRdb stores in-frame clones only, minus some. Of some 32,000 clones in the sample, about 92% are singletons; the top ten hold roughly 0.85%. Material: blood. The origin of the receptors is a girl aged 2 to 10 with cystic fibrosis. The CDR3 runs from the conserved cysteine through the conserved F or W. Fields, in order: clone size, J gene, V gene, D gene, CDR3 DNA, CDR3 protein. A D gene is named only where the DNA matches it firmly. The size field is filled for only some rows; it gives once, few, many or a size class.

abundance: NA
j_gene: TRBJ2-7
v_gene: TRBV5-6
d_gene: NA
CDR3nt: TGTGCCAGCAGCCTGGGCTACGGGGCCGAGCAGTACTTC
CDR3aa: CASSLGYGAEQYF

abundance: NA
j_gene: TRBJ1-1
v_gene: TRBV2
d_gene: NA
CDR3nt: TGTGCCAGCAAGGTGGGGACACAGAACACTGAAGCTTTCTTT
CDR3aa: CASKVGTQNTEAFF

abundance: few
j_gene: TRBJ1-4
v_gene: TRBV5-1
d_gene: NA
CDR3nt: TGCGCCAGCAGCTTGTCCGGGACAACTAATGAAAAACTGTTTTTT
CDR3aa: CASSLSGTTNEKLFF

abundance: NA
j_gene: TRBJ2-6
v_gene: TRBV2
d_gene: NA
CDR3nt: TGTGCCAGGGCCTCACAAAAGTGGGGAGCTGGGGCCAACGTCCTGACTTTC
CDR3aa: CARASQKWGAGANVLTF

abundance: NA
j_gene: TRBJ1-4
v_gene: TRBV28
d_gene: TRBD1
CDR3nt: TGTGCCAGCAAAAACTTGGAGGGACAGGGGGCTCCTTTTGAAAAACTGTTTTTT
CDR3aa: CASKNLEGQGAPFEKLFF

abundance: NA
j_gene: TRBJ2-2
v_gene: TRBV19
d_gene: NA
CDR3nt: TGTGCCATGGAGCGGGACACCGGGGAGCTGTTTTTT
CDR3aa: CAMERDTGELFF

abundance: NA
j_gene: TRBJ1-1
v_gene: TRBV5-4
d_gene: NA
CDR3nt: TGTGCCAGCAGCTTGGTTGGCGGTGACACTGAAGCTTTCTTT
CDR3aa: CASSLVGGDTEAFF

abundance: NA
j_gene: TRBJ1-1
v_gene: TRBV7-2
d_gene: NA
CDR3nt: TGTGCCAGCAGCTTAGCACTGAACACTGAAGCTTTCTTT
CDR3aa: CASSLALNTEAFF

abundance: NA
j_gene: TRBJ1-3
v_gene: TRBV30
d_gene: NA
CDR3nt: TGTGCCTGGAGTGTAGCAGGTTTCGACTCTGGAAACACCATATATTTT
CDR3aa: CAWSVAGFDSGNTIYF

abundance: NA
j_gene: TRBJ2-3
v_gene: TRBV5-1
d_gene: TRBD2
CDR3nt: TGCGCCAGCAGCCCCCCGCAGCGGGGGTTGGCAGATACGCAGTATTTT
CDR3aa: CASSPPQRGLADTQYF

abundance: NA
j_gene: TRBJ1-1
v_gene: TRBV5-4
d_gene: NA
CDR3nt: TGTGCCAGCAGCTTATCAGGATTGAACACTGAAGCTTTCTTT
CDR3aa: CASSLSGLNTEAFF

abundance: NA
j_gene: TRBJ1-3
v_gene: TRBV6-5
d_gene: NA
CDR3nt: TGTGCCAGCAGCCAGACAGAGGCTGGAAACACCATATATTTT
CDR3aa: CASSQTEAGNTIYF

abundance: NA
j_gene: TRBJ2-7
v_gene: TRBV5-6
d_gene: TRBD2
CDR3nt: TGTGCCAGCAGCTTGGTTCTAGCGGGAGTCGAGCAGTACTTC
CDR3aa: CASSLVLAGVEQYF

abundance: NA
j_gene: TRBJ1-1
v_gene: TRBV7-9
d_gene: NA
CDR3nt: TGTGCCAGCGTTAACGGGGGGCTAAACACTGAAGCTTTCTTT
CDR3aa: CASVNGGLNTEAFF

abundance: NA
j_gene: TRBJ2-1
v_gene: TRBV2
d_gene: NA
CDR3nt: TGTGCCAGCAGTCTCGGAGGGGACAGCTCCTACAATGAGCAGTTCTTC
CDR3aa: CASSLGGDSSYNEQFF

abundance: once
j_gene: TRBJ2-1
v_gene: TRBV4-3
d_gene: NA
CDR3nt: TGCGCCAGCAGCCAAGAGGGTACGTGGAAGGGGATAGATGAGCAGTTCTTC
CDR3aa: CASSQEGTWKGIDEQFF